These 13 T cell receptor beta chains came from one sample sequenced in a study of CD8+CD57+ T cells in acquired aplastic anemia (dated by TCRdb to 2017 to 2018). Data came from an Illumina HiSeq 2000. TCR beta VDJ combination and CDR3 sequence profiling used genomic DNA as the template. TCRdb ran its own pipeline on the public reads, namely fastp trimming at Q25 and MiXCR clone calling, and kept in-frame beta chains. Rows are unified per CDR3 protein, each entry keeping the most common DNA and genes. This sample holds about 110,000 distinct CDR3 sequences; about half were observed only once. The top ten hold roughly 31% of the sample. Material: sorted CD4+, CD8+, or CD8+CD57+ T cells (not recorded which) from PBMCs. The source is a human donor in good health, serving as a control.

This chain connects TRBV11-1 to TRBJ2-1; TRBD2 might be the D (6 bases). The CDR3 is 17 amino acids. With 4 bases removed from V and 6 bases from J, the gap between germline ends came to 22 bases. CDR1 is SGHAT and CDR2 is FQDESV in the germline V gene (reference sequence). As DNA, the CDR3 is TGTGCCAGCAGCTCAGGAGGGGCACTCAAAAGAACCAATGAGCAGTTCTTC. It codes for CASSSGGALKRTNEQFF.

Worth noting for this clonotype: This clone may be a read error of a much larger clone one base away. The V call is TRBV19, the J call TRBJ1-1, with TRBD1 matching 11 bases. Germline V gives CDR1 LNHDA, CDR2 SQIVND (reference sequence). V was pared by 9 bases and J by 4 bases, with 10 bases of the junction left unmatched. This CDR3 is 15 amino acids long. CDR3 coding DNA: TGTGCCAGCAGCTCGGCCGGGACAGGGGGCACTGAAGCTTTCTTT. Amino acids: CASSSAGTGGTEAFF.

Details on this clonotype: Sequence at one end of the junction differs from germline and may be a read error. The chain is built from TRBV20-1 and TRBJ2-1; 8 nucleotides match TRBD2. The CDR3 length is 14 residues. The germline gives CDR1 DFQATT, CDR2 SNEGSKA (reference sequence). Here the CDR3 reads CSARPLADYNERFF. CDR3 DNA sequence: TGCAGTGCTAGACCACTAGCGGATTACAATGAGCGGTTCTTC.

This clonotype was found once. The J gene is TRBJ2-3, the V gene TRBV10-3, with 7 bases fitting TRBD2. J gave up 6 bases and V 0 bases, and 0 bases lay outside the gene matches. CDR1 is ENHRY, CDR2 SYGVKD, per germline. There are 13 residues in the CDR3. CDR3 sequence: CAISESGGDTQYF. As DNA, the CDR3 is TGTGCCATCAGTGAGTCCGGGGGGGATACGCAGTATTTT.

The CDR3 sequence: CATSRDYDSYYGYTF. The DNA of the CDR3 is TGTGCCACCAGCAGAGATTACGACAGCTACTATGGCTACACCTTC. V is TRBV15 and J is TRBJ1-2; weak D call: TRBD1 (5 bases). V lost 0 bases and J lost 3, with 11 bases in between. This CDR3 spans 15 amino acids. Germline assignment: CDR1 LNHNV and CDR2 YYDKDF (reference sequence).

This clonotype has more than one count but fewer than ten. Compared with germline, one end of the junction differs, possibly owing to a read error. The chain combines TRBV6-1 with TRBJ1-4; 7 bases line up with TRBD1. Germline values: CDR1 MNHNS, CDR2 SASEGT. The CDR3 consists of 14 residues. The CDR3 DNA is TGTGCCTGCAGTCGACAGGGAACTAATGAAAAACTGTTTTTT. Residues: CACSRQGTNEKLFF.

This clonotype was seen repeatedly, ten times or more. This chain uses TRBV12-3 or TRBV12-4 with TRBJ2-7; no clear D. V was shortened by 3 bases and J by 6 bases, with 9 bases between the two germline ends. The CDR3 has 12 residues. CDR3 in DNA: TGTGCCAGCAGTTTCGAACCGGGCGAGCAGTACTTC. This translates into CASSFEPGEQYF.

The V call is TRBV29-1, the J call TRBJ1-6; D not resolved. Germline V gene data show CDR1 as SQVTM and CDR2 as ANQGSEA. There are 14 residues in the CDR3. V was shortened by 7 bases and J by 9 bases, with 19 bases between the two germline ends. CDR3 sequence reads: CSAREHAEGSPLHF. Here the CDR3 DNA reads TGCAGCGCCCGGGAACACGCGGAGGGTTCACCCCTCCACTTT. Full variable domain (remainder filled in from reference TRBV29-1 and TRBJ1-6): SAVISQKPSRDICQRGTSLTIQCQVDSQVTMMFWYRQQPGQSLTLIATANQGSEATYESGFVIDKFPISRPNLTFSTLTVSNMSPEDSSIYLCSAREHAEGSPLHFGNGTRLTVT.

This clonotype was counted many times. The chain has TRBV19 and TRBJ1-5; D is perhaps TRBD1 (6 bases). Germline CDR1 reads LNHDA; CDR2 reads SQIVND (reference sequence). V lost 8 bases and J 6 bases, leaving 14 bases between the germline ends. The CDR3 runs to 13 residues. The CDR3, as DNA: TGTGCCAGTCAAGGGGGGGCAGCTCAGCCCCAGCATTTT. Its protein is CASQGGAAQPQHF.

V gene TRBV2 combines with J gene TRBJ2-3; perhaps TRBD2 as D (5 bases). Per the germline V gene, CDR1 is SNHLY and CDR2 is FYNNEI. V was trimmed by 7 bases and J by 2 bases, leaving 10 bases between them. The CDR3 consists of 13 residues. In nucleotides, the CDR3 is TGTGCCAGCAAGAGGGATACCACAGATACGCAGTATTTT. It specifies CASKRDTTDTQYF.

The gene calls are TRBV19 and TRBJ2-1, with TRBD1 as a possible D gene (5 bases). The V gene's germline CDR1 is LNHDA and CDR2 SQIVND (reference sequence). Trimming took 1 base from V and 4 from J, leaving 5 bases between them. The length of the CDR3 is 13 residues. The CDR3 region is CASSIGQYNEQFF. CDR3 bases: TGTGCCAGTAGTATAGGACAGTACAATGAGCAGTTCTTC.

This clonotype was seen just once. CDR3 amino acids: CASSYGGATYNEQFF. The CDR3 DNA is TGTGCCAGCAGTTACGGGGGGGCGACATACAATGAGCAGTTCTTC. The chain combines TRBV6-6 with TRBJ2-1, with D possibly TRBD2 on 7 matching bases. Germline V gives CDR1 MNHNY, CDR2 SVGAGI (reference sequence). Between the trimmed V and J ends, which lost 2 bases and 4 bases, there was a span of 12 bases. The CDR3 has 15 amino acids.

This clonotype was counted at least ten times. The rearrangement uses TRBV27 and TRBJ1-2; D is undetermined. Germline loops: CDR1 MNHEY, CDR2 SMNVEV (reference sequence). The CDR3 extends over 13 amino acids. Trimming stripped 7 bases from V and 3 bases from J, with 12 bases between. The CDR3 reads CASTPGGDYGYTF. For the CDR3, the DNA is TGTGCCAGCACCCCCGGCGGGGACTATGGCTACACCTTC.